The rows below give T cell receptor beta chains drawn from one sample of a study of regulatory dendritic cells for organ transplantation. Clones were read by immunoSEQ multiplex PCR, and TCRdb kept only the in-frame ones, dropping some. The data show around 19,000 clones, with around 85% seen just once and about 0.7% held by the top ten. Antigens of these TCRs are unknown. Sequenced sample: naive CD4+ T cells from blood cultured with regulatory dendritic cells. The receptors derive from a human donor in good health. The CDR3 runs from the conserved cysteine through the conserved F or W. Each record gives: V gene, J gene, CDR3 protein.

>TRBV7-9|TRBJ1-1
CATTGQGGEYTEAFF
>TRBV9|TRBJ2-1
CASSAQGLADYNEQFF
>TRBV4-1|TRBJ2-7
CASSQDQYRASILYF
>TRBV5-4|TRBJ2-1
CASSLTSGSVDEQFF
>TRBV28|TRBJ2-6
CASSLTGRRLTSGANVLTF
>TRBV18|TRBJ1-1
CASSPMEGSNTEAFF
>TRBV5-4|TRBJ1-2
CASSPPQGRYGYTF
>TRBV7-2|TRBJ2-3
CASSLEGPATHTDTQYF
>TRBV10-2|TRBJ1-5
CASNLGPDQPQHF
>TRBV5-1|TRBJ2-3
CASSSTGGASDTQYF
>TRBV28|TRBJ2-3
CASSLPGPDTQYF
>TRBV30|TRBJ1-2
CAWRRSSTVTNYGYTF
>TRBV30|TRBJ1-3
CAWSWGVGAAYGNTIYF
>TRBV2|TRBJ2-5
CASSTGGEETQYF
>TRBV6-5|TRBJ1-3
CASSYAGAWGNTIYF
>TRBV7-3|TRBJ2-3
CASSLTPGLISDTQYF
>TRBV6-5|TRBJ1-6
CASSERDYSPLHF
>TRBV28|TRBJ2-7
CASSFSGVRGEQYF
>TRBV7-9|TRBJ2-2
CASSFVGGRTGELFF
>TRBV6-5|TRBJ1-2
CASRETSPTLVGYTF
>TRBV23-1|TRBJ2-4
CASSLPMDQWSTRGRGTKNIQYF
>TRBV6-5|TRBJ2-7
CASSYKGRGAYEQYF
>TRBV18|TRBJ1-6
CASSPLRSDSPLHF
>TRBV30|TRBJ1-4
CAWSPDRVSEKLFF
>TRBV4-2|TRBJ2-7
CASSQGIAGPSYEQYF
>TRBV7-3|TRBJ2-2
CASSYGTLNTGELFF
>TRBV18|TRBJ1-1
CASSPTRYSDTEAFF
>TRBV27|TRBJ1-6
CASRTGVSYNSPLHF
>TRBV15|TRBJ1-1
CATSPDRRRAFF
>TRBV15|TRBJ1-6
CATSRGTGGGSPLHF
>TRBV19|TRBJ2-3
CASKLGLGTDTQYF
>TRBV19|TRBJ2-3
CASSMWSDTQYF
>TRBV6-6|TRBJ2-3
CASSYSGYSDTQYF
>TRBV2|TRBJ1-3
CANRQGSGNTIYF
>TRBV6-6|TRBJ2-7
CASSYPGAYEQYF
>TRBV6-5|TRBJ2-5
CASSSSGGHQETQYF
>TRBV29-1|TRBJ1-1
CSVDGEGTEAFF
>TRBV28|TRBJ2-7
CASRPPPGGDPYEQYF
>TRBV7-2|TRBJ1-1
CASSLVTGLGTEAFF
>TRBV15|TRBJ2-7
CATSRDRMGISSYEQYF
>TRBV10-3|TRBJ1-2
CAISTTGGGYGYTF
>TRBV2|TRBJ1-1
CASNDRSDTEAFF
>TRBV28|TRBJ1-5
CASTQGQPQHF
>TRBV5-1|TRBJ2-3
CASRSGAPSTDTQYF
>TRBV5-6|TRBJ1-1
CASSPISLVTEAFF
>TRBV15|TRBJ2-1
CATSGGLATSYNEQFF
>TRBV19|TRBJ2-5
CASSQGAGLAGQETQYF
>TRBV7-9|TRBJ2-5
CASSRGPLEETQYF
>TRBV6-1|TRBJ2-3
CASSAKRDLDTQYF
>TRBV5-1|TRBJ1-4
CASSLLLSGEKLFF
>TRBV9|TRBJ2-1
CASSPQAGGPLLEQFF
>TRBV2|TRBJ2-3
CASNLAGADTQYF
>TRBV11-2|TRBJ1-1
CASSNWRTEAFF